Sequencing of this T cell receptor beta chain was carried out in a study of T cell responses to AZD1222 COVID-19 vaccine. The CDR3 spans 14 residues. The V and J ends lost 5 bases and 0 bases respectively, with 5 bases between them. From germline, CDR1 is MGHDK and CDR2 SYGVNS. This clone appeared a single time. Its target is not known. TCRdb keeps only in-frame clones here, not all; method: immunoSEQ multiplex PCR. The sample lists some 86,000 clones; around nine tenths were seen once. General study points: Nearly half of spike-specific TCRs reportedly target variant regions that are unmutated in the B.1.351 and B.1.1.7 variants.

The chain links TRBV25-1 to TRBJ1-6; D ambiguous. The sample here was peripheral blood, taken 28 days after the second AZD1222 dose. This TCR came from an adult who received the AZD1222 COVID-19 vaccine. This CDR3 reads CASSWSSYNSPLHF. CDR3 sequence (DNA): TGTGCCAGCAGTTGGAGCTCCTATAATTCACCCCTCCACTTT.